This passage covers 22 T cell receptor beta chains from one sample sequenced in a study of technical replicates of blood from a handful of donors. Produced via immunoSEQ multiplex PCR; TCRdb's table is partial and in-frame only. The sample contains tens of thousands of clones, roughly nine tenths of which appear only once. The sequenced sample was T cells isolated from PBMCs. These receptor sequences come from a human donor in good health.

This chain links TRBV10-1 with TRBJ2-6; D is undetermined. V lost 7 bases to trimming and J lost 1 base, with 20 bases between them. In germline, CDR1 is WNHNN, CDR2 SYGVQD (reference sequence). The CDR3 loop spans 18 amino acids. The CDR3 DNA is TGCGCCAGCACCCCCGACGAATTATCAGGTTCTGGGGCCAACGTCCTGACTTTC. It specifies CASTPDELSGSGANVLTF.

The chain carries TRBV6-5 and TRBJ2-1; 10 bases agree with TRBD2. The CDR3 runs 16 residues. CDR1 is MNHEY and CDR2 is SVGAGI in the germline V gene. The junction had 6 bases not matched to a gene; V was cut back by 0 bases and J by 7 bases. The CDR3 DNA sequence: TGTGCCAGCAGTTACTCTTATGGTAGCGGGGGGAATGAGCAGTTCTTC. It is translated as CASSYSYGSGGNEQFF.

The chain is built from TRBV19 and TRBJ1-2; D gene unclear. V was cut by 7 bases and J by 4 bases, with 10 bases left in between. The length of the CDR3 is 12 residues. Germline loops: CDR1 LNHDA, CDR2 SQIVND (reference sequence). Written as DNA, the CDR3 is TGTGCCAGTACGGGGAGCGGCTATGGCTACACCTTC. Protein sequence: CASTGSGYGYTF.

The count of this clone is one. V is TRBV29-1 and J is TRBJ2-7; a weak D match, TRBD1 (6 bases). Trimming pared 6 bases from V and 1 base from J, leaving 10 bases between. Germline V lookup: CDR1 SQVTM, CDR2 ANQGSEA. The CDR3 consists of 12 residues. The CDR3, as DNA: TGCAGCGTCCTGGACAGTTCCTACGAGCAGTACTTC. This gives the protein CSVLDSSYEQYF.

Here the CDR3 reads CASSLREGRETQYF. The DNA of the CDR3 is TGCGCCAGCAGCTTGAGGGAGGGGAGAGAGACCCAGTACTTC. The chain combines TRBV5-1 with TRBJ2-5, with 7 bases lining up with TRBD2. The germline V gene encodes CDR1 SGHRS and CDR2 YFSETQ. CDR3 length: 14 amino acids. Trimming cost V 1 base and J 4 bases; bases outside gene matches: 4.

The chain carries TRBV27 and TRBJ2-5, with 7 nucleotides matching TRBD1. From germline, CDR1 is MNHEY and CDR2 SMNVEV (reference sequence). V lost 6 bases, J lost 4 bases, and 5 bases stayed unmatched. The CDR3 is 13 amino acids. This chain's CDR3 is CASRPTGVETQYF. The CDR3 DNA is TGTGCCAGCAGACCCACAGGGGTAGAGACCCAGTACTTC.

The chain couples TRBV25-1 to TRBJ1-5; tentative D call: TRBD1 (5 bases). The V gene lost 1 base and the J gene lost 7 bases, with 17 bases spanning the gap. CDR1 MGHDK and CDR2 SYGVNS come from the germline V gene. This CDR3 comprises 16 residues. The DNA of the CDR3 is TGTGCCAGCAGTGAATCCCGGGGGGGGAAGTCACAGCCCCAGCATTTT. Translating gives CASSESRGGKSQPQHF.

The chain recombines TRBV5-6 with TRBJ2-1, with D possibly TRBD2 on 6 matching bases. Trimming stripped 0 bases from V and 5 bases from J, with 21 bases between. Germline CDR1 reads SGHDT; CDR2 reads YYEEEE. The CDR3 runs to 18 residues. The CDR3 sequence: CASSLALFIGSSNNEQFF. The CDR3, as DNA: TGTGCCAGCAGCTTGGCCCTTTTCATCGGGAGTAGCAACAATGAGCAGTTCTTC.

This chain links TRBV5-1 with TRBJ2-7; possibly TRBD2 for D (5 bases). The CDR3 runs to 15 residues. Trimming pared 0 bases from V and 5 bases from J, leaving 15 bases between. CDR1 is SGHRS, CDR2 YFSETQ, per germline. CDR3 in DNA: TGCGCCAGCAGCTTGGGGGAGAGGGTGACCCACGAGCAGTACTTC. Translating gives CASSLGERVTHEQYF.

The chain has TRBV6-1 and TRBJ2-7; D unclear. The germline gives CDR1 MNHNS, CDR2 SASEGT. The CDR3 contains 14 residues. V was clipped by 3 bases and J by 3 bases, with 12 bases between them. This chain's CDR3 is CASSESVMHYEQYF. The CDR3 bases are TGTGCCAGCAGTGAGAGCGTCATGCACTACGAGCAGTACTTC.

The chain carries TRBV13 and TRBJ1-4; no definite D call. This CDR3 is 14 amino acids long. V lost 5 bases and J lost 5, with 12 bases in between. Germline CDR1 is PRHDT and CDR2 is FYEKMQ (reference sequence). CDR3 region: CASSIRGENEKLFF. In DNA, the CDR3 is TGTGCCAGCAGCATCCGGGGAGAAAATGAAAAACTGTTTTTT. Looking up the rest from reference TRBV13 and TRBJ1-4 gives the full variable domain: AAGVIQSPRHLIKEKRETATLKCYPIPRHDTVYWYQQGPGQDPQFLISFYEKMQSDKGSIPDRFSAQQFSDYHSELNMSSLELGDSALYFCASSIRGENEKLFFGSGTQLSVL.

The rearrangement uses TRBV6-5 and TRBJ2-3; 7 positions match TRBD2. Germline CDR1 and CDR2: MNHEY and SVGAGI. V was clipped by 2 bases and J by 1 base; unmatched bases: 6. The CDR3 sequence is 16 residues long. CDR3 in DNA: TGTGCCAGCAGTTACCGGCGTCTAGCGGGCACAGATACGCAGTATTTT. As protein: CASSYRRLAGTDTQYF.

This sequence joins TRBV27 and TRBJ2-7; 11 bases are shared with TRBD1. The junction had 9 bases not matched to a gene; V was cut back by 8 bases and J by 3 bases. The CDR3 sequence is 15 residues long. The germline V gene encodes CDR1 MNHEY and CDR2 SMNVEV (reference sequence). DNA for the CDR3: TGTGCCAGCCTTACCTCCGGGACAGGGGGCTACGAGCAGTACTTC. Encoded protein: CASLTSGTGGYEQYF.

The CDR3 sequence: CAWNQGGEDYGYTF. In DNA form, the CDR3 reads TGTGCCTGGAACCAGGGGGGCGAGGACTATGGCTACACCTTC. This chain links TRBV30 with TRBJ1-2; 7 bases map to TRBD1. This CDR3 has 14 amino acids. CDR1 GTSNPN and CDR2 SVGIG come from the germline V gene (reference sequence). J was trimmed by 3 bases and V by 4 bases; bases with no gene match: 8.

The chain uses TRBV28 and TRBJ1-2, with TRBD1 as a possible D gene (5 bases). Germline loops: CDR1 MDHEN, CDR2 SYDVKM. This CDR3 region has 14 residues. The V end lost 4 bases, the J end lost 4 bases, and 13 bases lay between the germline ends. The CDR3 is CASSSPGGVYGYTF. As DNA, the CDR3 is TGTGCCAGCAGTTCGCCCGGGGGGGTCTATGGCTACACCTTC.

V usage is TRBV25-1 and J usage is TRBJ1-3, with D tentatively TRBD1 (5 bases). V was pared by 1 base and J by 4 bases, with 8 bases between. The CDR3 is made up of 14 amino acids. Germline V gives CDR1 MGHDK, CDR2 SYGVNS. As DNA, the CDR3 is TGTGCCAGCAGTGAATCGGCAGGGGGAAACACCATATATTTT. Its translation: CASSESAGGNTIYF.

This clone was seen only once. The DNA for the CDR3 is TGTGCCAGCAGCTGGGGGGTCCGGGACAGGGACTACGAGCAGTACTTC. This gives the protein CASSWGVRDRDYEQYF. This sequence joins TRBV5-4 and TRBJ2-7; 9 nucleotides match TRBD1. This CDR3 is built from 16 residues. The V gene's germline CDR1 is SGHNT and CDR2 YYREEE (reference sequence). Germline trimming cut 3 bases from V and 3 bases from J; bases unmatched to any gene: 10. The whole variable domain, filled in from reference TRBV5-4 and TRBJ2-7, reads ETGVTQSPTHLIKTRGQQVTLRCSSQSGHNTVSWYQQALGQGPQFIFQYYREEENGRGNFPPRFSGLQFPNYSSELNVNALELDDSALYLCASSWGVRDRDYEQYFGPGTRLTVT.

This sequence joins TRBV6-5 and TRBJ2-3; D is possibly TRBD2 (6 bases). Germline V gene lookup returns CDR1 MNHEY and CDR2 SVGAGI. Trimming stripped 2 bases from V and 2 bases from J, with 8 bases between. The CDR3 totals 14 residues. The CDR3 coding sequence is TGTGCCAGCAGTTACGGAGGGGCCACAGATACGCAGTATTTT. Translation: CASSYGGATDTQYF.

The chain uses TRBV5-6 and TRBJ1-3; D unresolved. V was shortened by 1 base and J by 0 bases, with 14 bases between the two germline ends. CDR1 and CDR2 from the germline V gene are SGHDT and YYEEEE. There are 17 residues in the CDR3. CDR3 protein: CASSLPGSVSSGNTIYF. As DNA, the CDR3 is TGTGCCAGCAGCTTGCCCGGGTCAGTCAGCTCTGGAAACACCATATATTTT.

The V call is TRBV5-1, the J call TRBJ1-5; 9 bases map to TRBD1. The trim removed 3 bases at V and 3 bases at J, leaving 4 bases unmatched. In germline, CDR1 is SGHRS, CDR2 YFSETQ. The CDR3 sequence is 15 residues long. The CDR3 reads CASSWGQGYNQPQHF. CDR3 nucleotides: TGCGCCAGCAGCTGGGGACAGGGCTACAATCAGCCCCAGCATTTT.

This clone was picked up a small number of times. The gene calls are TRBV7-9 and TRBJ1-1; D not resolved. Germline CDR1 is SEHNR and CDR2 is FQNEAQ (reference sequence). V was pared by 4 bases and J by 0 bases, with 12 bases between. This CDR3 is built from 15 residues. The CDR3 nucleotides are TGTGCCAGCAGCTCCACAACGGGGTTGAACACTGAAGCTTTCTTT. Its protein is CASSSTTGLNTEAFF.

V and J are TRBV10-1 and TRBJ2-5; a possible D gene is TRBD2 (5 bases). This CDR3 has 13 amino acids. Trimming took 0 bases from V and 5 from J, leaving 7 bases between them. Germline CDR1 is WNHNN and CDR2 is SYGVQD (reference sequence). The DNA for the CDR3 is TGCGCCAGCAGTGAGTCTGGCGGGGAGACCCAGTACTTC. This encodes CASSESGGETQYF.